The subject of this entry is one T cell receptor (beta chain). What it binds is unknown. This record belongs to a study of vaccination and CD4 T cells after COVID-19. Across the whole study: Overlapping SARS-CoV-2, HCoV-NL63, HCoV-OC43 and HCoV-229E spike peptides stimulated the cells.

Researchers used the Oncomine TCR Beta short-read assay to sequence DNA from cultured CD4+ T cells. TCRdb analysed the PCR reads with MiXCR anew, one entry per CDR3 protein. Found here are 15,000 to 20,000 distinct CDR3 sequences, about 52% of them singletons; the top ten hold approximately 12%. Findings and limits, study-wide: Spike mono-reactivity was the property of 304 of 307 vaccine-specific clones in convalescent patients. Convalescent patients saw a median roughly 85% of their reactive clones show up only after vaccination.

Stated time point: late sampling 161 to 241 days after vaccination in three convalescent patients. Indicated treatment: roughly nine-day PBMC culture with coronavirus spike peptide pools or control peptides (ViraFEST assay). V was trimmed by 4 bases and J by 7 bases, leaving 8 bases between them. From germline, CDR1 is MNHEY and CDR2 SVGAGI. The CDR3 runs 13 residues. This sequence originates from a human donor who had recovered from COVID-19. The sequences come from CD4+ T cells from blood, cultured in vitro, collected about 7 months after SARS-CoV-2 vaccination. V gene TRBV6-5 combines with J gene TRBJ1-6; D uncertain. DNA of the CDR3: TGTGCCAGCAGTTCTCCAGAGAATTCACCCCTCCACTTT. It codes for CASSSPENSPLHF.